The 22 T cell receptor beta chains reported below all come from one sample, sequenced in a study of cytomegalovirus exposure and HLA in healthy donors. Repertoires were generated with immunoSEQ multiplex PCR, while TCRdb's copy carries only in-frame clones and drops some. The repertoire holds over 50,000 clones, with about 96% as singletons. Sequencing was performed on PBMCs. These receptor sequences come from a woman aged 18-30 years in good health and CMV-seronegative.

The chain couples TRBV28 to TRBJ2-3, with a weak D call TRBD2 (6 bases). This CDR3 spans 14 amino acids. V was clipped by 6 bases and J by 6 bases, with 16 bases between them. Per the germline V gene, CDR1 is MDHEN and CDR2 is SYDVKM. Here the CDR3 DNA reads TGTGCCAGCAGCAGCCCCCTCGGAGGGGATACGCAGTATTTT. It specifies CASSSPLGGDTQYF.

This rearrangement joins TRBV11-2 to TRBJ1-4; D is possibly TRBD1 (5 bases). In germline, CDR1 is SGHAT, CDR2 FQNNGV. The CDR3 length is 12 residues. The V end was cut by 5 bases, the J end by 10 bases, with 11 bases between. The chain's CDR3 is CASSPQGGKLFF. In nucleotides, the CDR3 is TGTGCCAGCAGCCCGCAGGGTGGAAAACTGTTTTTT.

This chain uses TRBV4-1 with TRBJ2-7, with D perhaps matching TRBD2 (6 bases). The germline gives CDR1 MGHRA, CDR2 YSYEKL. The CDR3 contains 14 residues. V was clipped by 1 base and J by 2 bases, with 9 bases between them. The CDR3 DNA is TGCGCCAGCAGCCAAGGGCGGGGCGCCTACGAGCAGTACTTC. The encoded protein is CASSQGRGAYEQYF.

V is TRBV5-4 and J is TRBJ2-7, with 11 bases that match TRBD2. CDR3 size: 14 residues. CDR1 and CDR2 from the germline V gene are SGHNT and YYREEE (reference sequence). Unmatched junction bases numbered 9, after V lost 4 bases and J lost 9 bases. The CDR3 spells CASSLGLAAPVQYF. For the CDR3, the DNA is TGTGCCAGCAGCCTGGGACTAGCGGCCCCGGTGCAGTACTTC.

This clone has just one count. The chain carries TRBV27 and TRBJ2-3; TRBD2 agrees at 10 bases. CDR1 and CDR2 (germline): MNHEY, SMNVEV (reference sequence). Trimming took 7 bases from V and 4 from J; bases not matched to a gene: 17. The length of the CDR3 is 18 residues. The CDR3 nucleotides are TGTGCCAGCACCCGAGGGTGGGCTAGCGGGAGATCTGCAGATACGCAGTATTTT. This codes for CASTRGWASGRSADTQYF.

V usage is TRBV9 and J usage is TRBJ1-5; D is uncertain. Trimming pared 3 bases from V and 5 bases from J, leaving 12 bases between. This CDR3 has 14 amino acids. The germline gives CDR1 SGDLS, CDR2 YYNGEE. CDR3 sequence: CASSGRGTHQPQHF. DNA of the CDR3: TGTGCCAGCAGCGGGCGGGGTACCCATCAGCCCCAGCATTTT.

The V gene is TRBV2, the J gene TRBJ2-1; weak D call: TRBD2 (5 bases). The CDR3 extends over 15 amino acids. V lost 5 bases and J 2 bases, leaving 13 bases between the germline ends. Germline V gene data show CDR1 as SNHLY and CDR2 as FYNNEI. CDR3 DNA: TGTGCCAGCAGTCCAACTAGGACCCCCTACAATGAGCAGTTCTTC. As protein: CASSPTRTPYNEQFF.

The chain links TRBV18 to TRBJ2-7; possible D gene TRBD2, 6 bases. Germline V gene sequence: CDR1 KGHSH, CDR2 LQKENI. Deletions cut 3 bases from V and 1 base from J, with 10 bases between. The CDR3 is 14 amino acids. The CDR3 DNA follows: TGTGCCAGCTCACCCAGTGGGGGGTCCTACGAGCAGTACTTC. Its translation is CASSPSGGSYEQYF.

This rearrangement joins TRBV4-3 to TRBJ2-6; D might be TRBD2 (5 bases). The CDR3 runs 14 residues. Trimming left V 4 bases short and J 4 bases short, with 8 bases between. The germline V gene encodes CDR1 LGHNA and CDR2 YSLEER. Written as DNA, the CDR3 is TGCGCCAGCAGCCGGACTGCGGGGGCCAACGTCCTGACTTTC. This gives the protein CASSRTAGANVLTF.

The chain recombines TRBV19 with TRBJ2-4; 7 positions agree with TRBD1. This CDR3 has 14 residues. The germline V gene has CDR1 LNHDA and CDR2 SQIVND (reference sequence). V gave up 6 bases and J gave up 8 bases; unmatched junction bases: 10. CDR3 bases: TGTGCCAGTAGCGTACAGGGGATACTGGACATTCAGTACTTC. The encoded protein is CASSVQGILDIQYF.

The chain joins TRBV7-8 to TRBJ2-7; 9 nucleotides agree with TRBD1. The CDR3 contains 14 residues. V was pared by 6 bases and J by 3 bases, with 6 bases of the junction left unmatched. Germline V CDR1 and CDR2: SGHVS, FQNEAQ. CDR3 residues: CASRPRTGDYEQYF. The CDR3, as DNA: TGTGCCAGCAGACCACGGACAGGGGACTACGAGCAGTACTTC. Variable domain in full (rest from reference TRBV7-8 and TRBJ2-7): GAGVSQSPRYKVAKRGQDVALRCDPISGHVSLFWYQQALGQGPEFLTYFQNEAQLDKSGLPSDRFFAERPEGSVSTLKIQRTQQEDSAVYLCASRPRTGDYEQYFGPGTRLTVT.

This chain's CDR3 is CASSSLAGGVHEQYF. The CDR3 DNA is TGTGCCAGCAGCTCCCTAGCGGGGGGGGTCCACGAGCAGTACTTC. This rearrangement joins TRBV7-2 to TRBJ2-7, with 12 bases lining up with TRBD2. The trim removed 4 bases at V and 5 bases at J, leaving 6 bases unmatched. The CDR3 has 15 residues. Germline CDR1 SGHTA, CDR2 FQGNSA.

The CDR3 region has the DNA TGTGCCAGCAGTTTATGGGGCGGGGGGGCGAATGAGCAGTTCTTC. It is translated as CASSLWGGGANEQFF. The chain uses TRBV28 and TRBJ2-1; 9 bases agree with TRBD2. The CDR3 contains 15 residues. The germline CDR1 and CDR2 sequences are MDHEN and SYDVKM. Trimming cost V 0 bases and J 7 bases; bases outside gene matches: 4. Looking up the rest from reference TRBV28 and TRBJ2-1 gives the full variable domain: DVKVTQSSRYLVKRTGEKVFLECVQDMDHENMFWYRQDPGLGLRLIYFSYDVKMKEKGDIPEGYSVSREKKERFSLILESASTNQTSMYLCASSLWGGGANEQFFGPGTRLTVL.

The chain is built from TRBV27 and TRBJ2-1; TRBD1 aligns across 9 bases. CDR3 length equals 15 residues. From germline, CDR1 is MNHEY and CDR2 SMNVEV (reference sequence). The junction had 11 bases not matched to a gene; V was cut back by 5 bases and J by 9 bases. The CDR3 loop is CASSTGQGRWGEQFF. The CDR3 DNA sequence: TGTGCCAGCAGTACAGGACAGGGGCGATGGGGTGAGCAGTTCTTC.

V gene TRBV11-3 combines with J gene TRBJ2-7; 8 positions match TRBD2. Germline CDR1 reads SGHNT; CDR2 reads YENEEA. V trimming: 4 bases; J trimming: 5 bases; junction bases outside the gene matches: 16. The CDR3 runs to 17 residues. CDR3 DNA: TGTGCCAGCAGCTGGCCCCAGACGGGAGGGCCGCCCCACGAGCAGTACTTC. Translated, it gives CASSWPQTGGPPHEQYF.

The rearrangement joins TRBV29-1 to TRBJ2-1, with D perhaps matching TRBD2 (6 bases). In germline, CDR1 is SQVTM, CDR2 ANQGSEA. V gave up 7 bases and J gave up 2 bases, with 15 bases separating them. The CDR3 totals 14 residues. In DNA form, the CDR3 reads TGCAGCGCCAGAACTAGCTTTGCCTACAATGAGCAGTTCTTC. Translated, it gives CSARTSFAYNEQFF.

The chain employs TRBV15 and TRBJ2-6, with TRBD1 matching 8 bases. The germline CDR1 and CDR2 sequences are LNHNV and YYDKDF (reference sequence). After removal of 0 bases from V and 4 bases from J, the junction contained 17 bases not matched to a gene. The CDR3 consists of 21 residues. The CDR3 nucleotides read TGTGCCACCAGCAGAGATAAGGGGACCTGGACAGGGCTGGGGGGGGCCAACGTCCTGACTTTC. It translates to CATSRDKGTWTGLGGANVLTF.

The chain carries TRBV6-4 and TRBJ1-2, with 8 bases fitting TRBD1. The CDR3 has 16 amino acids. Germline lookup yields CDR1 MRHNA and CDR2 SNTAGT. V was clipped by 2 bases and J by 4 bases; unmatched bases: 9. The CDR3 is CASSDEDRALPYGYTF. DNA for the CDR3: TGTGCCAGCAGTGACGAGGACAGGGCGCTACCCTATGGCTACACCTTC.

The V gene is TRBV19, the J gene TRBJ2-7, with D perhaps TRBD2 (6 bases). Trimming removed 9 bases from V and 3 bases from J, with 15 bases in between. From germline, CDR1 is LNHDA and CDR2 SQIVND (reference sequence). This CDR3 comprises 13 residues. The CDR3 DNA reads as TGTGCCAGCAATCGGGACTTCGGCTACGAGCAGTACTTC. Protein product: CASNRDFGYEQYF.

The chain carries TRBV29-1 and TRBJ1-1; D remains ambiguous. Trimming took off 3 bases at V and 6 bases at J, with 17 bases between the two ends. This CDR3 contains 14 residues. Germline V gene lookup returns CDR1 SQVTM and CDR2 ANQGSEA. The CDR3 sequence: CSVEGAQPGAEAFF. The DNA for the CDR3 is TGCAGCGTTGAGGGCGCCCAACCCGGGGCTGAAGCTTTCTTT.

This sequence joins TRBV30 and TRBJ2-5; 9 nucleotides agree with TRBD1. The CDR3 length is 14 residues. Germline CDR1 is GTSNPN and CDR2 is SVGIG (reference sequence). Trimming cost V 2 bases and J 5 bases; bases outside gene matches: 6. CDR3 region: CAWSSTGGGETQYF. In DNA form, the CDR3 reads TGTGCCTGGAGTTCGACAGGGGGGGGTGAGACCCAGTACTTC.

J is TRBJ1-2 and V is TRBV5-8; D may be TRBD1 (6 bases). The CDR3 has 13 residues. The V gene's germline CDR1 is SGHTS and CDR2 YDEGEE. V was cut by 0 bases and J by 11 bases, with 14 bases left in between. The CDR3 sequence is CASSLDPGVQYTF. CDR3 nucleotide sequence: TGTGCCAGCAGCTTGGACCCAGGGGTCCAGTACACCTTC.